Listed below are T cell receptor beta chains from one sample, sequenced in a study of shared clonotypes between healthy human individuals. Produced via immunoSEQ multiplex PCR; TCRdb's table is partial and in-frame only. The sample includes a few million clones, approximately 94% of them seen just once. Source material: naive CD4+ T cells sorted from blood. These receptors came from a man between 18 and 29 years old in good health. Both conserved end residues are part of each CDR3. D genes are given only for firm matches. The size field is filled for only some rows; it gives once, few, many or a size class.

J gene | D gene | V gene | clone size | CDR3 DNA | CDR3 protein
TRBJ2-1 | TRBD2 | TRBV6-1 | - | TGTGCCAGCAGTGCGCCGGGACTAGCGGTCGCTAAGAATGAGCAGTTCTTC | CASSAPGLAVAKNEQFF
TRBJ1-3 | TRBD1 | TRBV28 | - | TGTGCCAGCAGTTTAAGTGGCAGGGGGTCGTCTGGAAACACCATATATTTT | CASSLSGRGSSGNTIYF
TRBJ2-2 | TRBD1 | TRBV15 | - | TGTGCCACCAGCAGAGATTTCACAGGGGATGGGTACACCGGGGAGCTGTTTTTT | CATSRDFTGDGYTGELFF
TRBJ2-7 | TRBD1 | TRBV7-9 | - | TGTGCCAGCAGCTCACAGGGGGCGGGAGAGCAGTACTTC | CASSSQGAGEQYF
TRBJ1-5 | - | TRBV29-1 | few | TGCAGCGTGCTACAGGCCACTAATCAGCCCCAGCATTTT | CSVLQATNQPQHF
TRBJ1-2 | TRBD1 | TRBV7-9 | - | TGTGCCAGCAGCTTCACATCGGGACAGGGTCACACCTTC | CASSFTSGQGHTF
TRBJ2-3 | - | TRBV4-1 | - | TGCGCCAGCAGCCTGATCCCTCTGGGGGATGGGGATACGCAGTATTTT | CASSLIPLGDGDTQYF
TRBJ1-2 | - | TRBV2 | once | TGTGCCAGCAAGTCAGGGGACGCTAACTATGGCTACACCTTC | CASKSGDANYGYTF
TRBJ1-2 | - | TRBV2 | - | TGTGCCAGCAATCCAGAGGAGTATGGCTACACCTTC | CASNPEEYGYTF
TRBJ2-2 | - | TRBV18 | - | TGTGCCAGCTCTCGCCAGGGGTACCTTAACACCGGGGAGCTGTTTTTT | CASSRQGYLNTGELFF
TRBJ2-7 | - | TRBV4-3 | - | TGCGCCAGCAGCCAAATCTCAGATAGGACAGCTCCCTACGAGCAGTACTTC | CASSQISDRTAPYEQYF
TRBJ1-2 | TRBD1 | TRBV5-1 | - | TGCGCCAGCAGACAGGAGGGGGCCTATGGCTACACCTTC | CASRQEGAYGYTF
TRBJ2-7 | - | TRBV6-1 | - | TGTGCCACCAGACACAATTCCTACGAGCAGTACTTC | CATRHNSYEQYF
TRBJ1-2 | - | TRBV10-3 | - | TGTGCCATCAGTGTTATCACAGGCGATGGCTACACCTTC | CAISVITGDGYTF
TRBJ1-4 | - | TRBV28 | - | TGTGCCAGCAGATATAATGAAAAACTGTTTTTT | CASRYNEKLFF
TRBJ2-7 | - | TRBV2 | once | TGTGCCAGCAGGGCGGTGGCCTACGAGCAGTACTTC | CASRAVAYEQYF
TRBJ1-5 | TRBD1 | TRBV30 | - | TGTGCCTGGGGGCGGGACAGGGGAAATCAGCCCCAGCATTTT | CAWGRDRGNQPQHF
TRBJ2-7 | - | TRBV15 | - | TGTGCCACCAGCATGGCAGTGGGCTCCTACGAGCAGTACTTC | CATSMAVGSYEQYF
TRBJ1-5 | - | TRBV2 | few | TGTGCCAGCAAGGCAGATAGCAATCAGCCCCAGCATTTT | CASKADSNQPQHF
TRBJ2-2 | - | TRBV2 | - | TGTGCCAGCACCCTGGTCCCCCCGTCGAACACCGGGGAGCTGTTTTTT | CASTLVPPSNTGELFF
TRBJ1-4 | TRBD1 | TRBV10-2 | - | TGCGCCAGCAGTATTTCGACAGGGACTAATGAAAAACTGTTTTTT | CASSISTGTNEKLFF
TRBJ1-1 | TRBD1 | TRBV5-4 | - | TGTGCCAGCAGCCCCAGGGGGGGTACTTTGAACACTGAAGCTTTCTTT | CASSPRGGTLNTEAFF
TRBJ1-4 | TRBD1 | TRBV5-1 | once | TGCGCCAGCAGCTTCTCCGGGACAGGGGCAGAAAAACTGTTTTTT | CASSFSGTGAEKLFF
TRBJ2-6 | - | TRBV7-9 | - | TGTGCCAGCAGCCCCTGGGAAGCATTCTCTGGGGCCAACGTCCTGACTTTC | CASSPWEAFSGANVLTF
TRBJ2-7 | TRBD2 | TRBV27 | - | TGTGCCAGCAGTTCCTTAAGCGGGGTAATCTCCTACGAGCAGTACTTC | CASSSLSGVISYEQYF
TRBJ1-1 | TRBD1 | TRBV19 | - | TGTGCCAGTAAGGTCAGGGGGGTGAACACTGAAGCTTTCTTT | CASKVRGVNTEAFF
TRBJ1-3 | - | TRBV7-2 | - | TGTGCCAGCAGCTTAAGCATTCTCGCTTCTGGAAACACCATATATTTT | CASSLSILASGNTIYF
TRBJ2-1 | TRBD1 | TRBV7-2 | - | TGTGCCAGCAGCTTGGACAGGGTCCCGGATGAGCAGTTCTTC | CASSLDRVPDEQFF
TRBJ2-7 | - | TRBV5-1 | - | TGCGCCAGCAGCTTGCAAGGGATGGGCTCCTACGAGCAGTACTTC | CASSLQGMGSYEQYF
TRBJ2-1 | TRBD2 | TRBV5-1 | - | TGCGCCAGCAGCTTAGGGAGCGGGGCTAGCTCCTACAATGAGCAGTTCTTC | CASSLGSGASSYNEQFF
TRBJ2-7 | TRBD1 | TRBV7-2 | - | TGTGCCAGCAGCCCCGGGACAGGGAGAGACGAGCAGTACTTC | CASSPGTGRDEQYF
TRBJ2-7 | - | TRBV29-1 | - | TGCAGCGTTGAACAGGGCGGCTACGAGCAGTACTTC | CSVEQGGYEQYF
TRBJ1-1 | - | TRBV7-2 | - | TGTGCCAGCAGCCCCGACGGGTCCTTACGGAACACTGAAGCTTTCTTT | CASSPDGSLRNTEAFF